This T cell receptor (beta chain) was documented in a study of cytomegalovirus exposure and HLA in healthy donors. Study-wide findings and caveats: Later genetic work tied a missense DCLRE1C variant to beta-chain V and J trimming. The study reported that TCR beta sequences accurately predicted HLA-A and HLA-B alleles in most subjects. A later analysis revealed that TCR association rates differed between HLA loci, peaking at DRB1 and bottoming out at HLA-C.

The PCR ran on 60 Vbeta and 13 Jbeta primers. Generated by immunoSEQ multiplex PCR, the TCRdb table keeps only in-frame clones and is missing some. This sample has about 160,000 clones, with approximately 85% found just once. About this clone: The antigen remains undetermined. Its ends do not fully match the called genes, so a read error is possible.

CDR1 is SSHAT, CDR2 FNYEAQ, per germline (reference sequence). The length of the CDR3 is 14 residues. This TCR was sampled from a man between 50 and 59 years old in good health and CMV-seropositive. Input material: PBMCs. The chain couples TRBV7-7 to TRBJ2-7; the D gene is possibly TRBD2 (5 bases). The CDR3 nucleotides read TGTGCTAGCAGCCCATCCGGGGTATCGGGTGAGCAGTACTTC. It codes for CASSPSGVSGEQYF.